The 31 T cell receptor beta chains reported below all come from one sample, sequenced in a study of T-cell reconstitution after alpha-beta-depleted transplantation in children. The TCRbeta library incorporated unique molecular identifiers. TCRdb processed the PCR reads anew with MiXCR; each CDR3 protein has one entry. The table shows about 490,000 distinct CDR3 sequences, with approximately 10% occurring only once. Sequenced material: PBMCs, taken before TCRalphabeta/CD19-depleted stem cell transplant. The receptors were gathered from a child under 10 years old with inherited bone marrow failure, due to receive a stem cell transplant.

This clonotype was counted at least ten times. The chain links TRBV27 to TRBJ2-7, with TRBD2 matching over 10 bases. The CDR3 consists of 16 residues. The germline CDR1 and CDR2 sequences are MNHEY and SMNVEV (reference sequence). Trimming cost V 6 bases and J 3 bases; bases outside gene matches: 11. The CDR3 DNA follows: TGTGCCAGCAGCCTAGCGGGAGCAGAGGGAAGCTACGAGCAGTACTTC. It is translated as CASSLAGAEGSYEQYF.

With regard to this clonotype: A much larger clone lies a single base off, so this may be a read error. The chain has TRBV29-1 and TRBJ2-7; TRBD2 aligns across 8 bases. The length of the CDR3 is 12 residues. V was pared by 6 bases and J by 4 bases, with 5 bases of the junction left unmatched. Germline loops: CDR1 SQVTM, CDR2 ANQGSEA. The CDR3 DNA is TGCAGCGTCTCGGGGGGGGCGTACGAGCAGTACTTC. Translation gives CSVSGGAYEQYF.

This clonotype turned up a few times. V usage is TRBV4-3 and J usage is TRBJ2-7, with 7 bases matching TRBD1. V lost 0 bases to trimming and J lost 4 bases; unmatched junction nucleotides: 6. This CDR3 has 15 amino acids. The germline V gene has CDR1 LGHNA and CDR2 YSLEER. In DNA form, the CDR3 reads TGCGCCAGCAGCCAAGATAAGGGACAGCTATACGAGCAGTACTTC. Protein sequence: CASSQDKGQLYEQYF.

The rearrangement links TRBV7-9 to TRBJ2-7; tentative D call: TRBD2 (5 bases). The V end lost 1 base, the J end lost 5 bases, and 9 bases lay between the germline ends. Germline CDR1 reads SEHNR; CDR2 reads FQNEAQ (reference sequence). The CDR3 is made up of 13 amino acids. Here the CDR3 reads CASSLGRGNEQYF. The CDR3 DNA sequence: TGTGCCAGCAGCTTAGGCCGGGGAAACGAGCAGTACTTC.

At least ten counts were recorded for this clonotype. The genes are TRBV4-3 and TRBJ2-5, with D hard to call. The CDR3 loop spans 17 amino acids. The V end was cut by 1 base, the J end by 1 base, with 16 bases between. The V gene's germline CDR1 is LGHNA and CDR2 YSLEER. CDR3 nucleotides: TGCGCCAGCAGCCAAGGGGCGCTATTTGGGCTCCAAGAGACCCAGTACTTC. This gives the protein CASSQGALFGLQETQYF.

This clonotype was seen repeatedly, ten times or more. V gene TRBV28 combines with J gene TRBJ2-2; the D is unclear. This CDR3 is 13 amino acids long. V was clipped by 6 bases and J by 2 bases, with 7 bases between them. In germline, CDR1 is MDHEN, CDR2 SYDVKM. CDR3 nucleotides: TGTGCCAGCAGGGGGTCCAACACCGGGGAGCTGTTTTTT. This encodes CASRGSNTGELFF.

This clonotype showed up just a few times. The chain couples TRBV28 to TRBJ2-1, with 8 bases that match TRBD2. This CDR3 has 15 amino acids. CDR1 and CDR2 from the germline V gene are MDHEN and SYDVKM. V shed 7 bases and J 4 bases; nucleotides not matched to a gene: 9. The CDR3 sequence: CASTGGASGYNEQFF. The CDR3 DNA is TGTGCCAGCACTGGCGGCGCTAGCGGGTACAATGAGCAGTTCTTC.

This clonotype was recorded many times. The chain has TRBV27 and TRBJ2-7; TRBD2 aligns across 7 bases. Germline assignment: CDR1 MNHEY and CDR2 SMNVEV (reference sequence). V was pared by 2 bases and J by 4 bases, with 8 bases of the junction left unmatched. This CDR3 has 15 amino acids. The CDR3 DNA reads TGTGCCAGCAGTTTAAACGCGGGAGTAGTTTACGAGCAGTACTTC. This encodes CASSLNAGVVYEQYF.

V gene TRBV18 combines with J gene TRBJ2-7; 7 nucleotides agree with TRBD1. This CDR3 contains 16 residues. The germline CDR1 and CDR2 sequences are KGHSH and LQKENI. Trimming cost V 2 bases and J 0 bases; bases outside gene matches: 7. The CDR3 bases are TGTGCCAGCTCACCATACGGACAGGCCCTCTCCTACGAGCAGTACTTC. Amino acid sequence: CASSPYGQALSYEQYF.

There are many counts of this clonotype. V and J are TRBV27 and TRBJ2-1, with 7 bases lining up with TRBD2. CDR3 length equals 14 residues. The J segment lost 6 bases and the V segment lost 1 base, leaving 3 bases of the junction unmatched. The germline V gene encodes CDR1 MNHEY and CDR2 SMNVEV (reference sequence). CDR3 protein: CASSLLGTTNEQFF. CDR3 coding DNA: TGTGCCAGCAGTTTATTAGGGACTACCAATGAGCAGTTCTTC.

CDR3 in amino acids: CASWAGAYEQYF. For the CDR3, the DNA is TGTGCCTCCTGGGCGGGGGCCTACGAGCAGTACTTC. The chain recombines TRBV6-2 or TRBV6-3 with TRBJ2-7; the match to TRBD2 covers 7 bases. Trimming took 11 bases from V and 2 from J; bases not matched to a gene: 6. The CDR3 is 12 residues long. Germline V CDR1 and CDR2: MNHEY, SVGEGT.

The chain is built from TRBV10-3 and TRBJ2-1; 14 bases are a match to TRBD2. This CDR3 is 16 amino acids long. CDR1 and CDR2 (germline): ENHRY, SYGVKD. Trimming cost V 8 bases and J 3 bases; bases outside gene matches: 6. For the CDR3, the DNA is TGTGCCATCCAGACTAGCGGGAGGGCCGGCTACAATGAGCAGTTCTTC. Translating it yields CAIQTSGRAGYNEQFF.

This rearrangement joins TRBV7-9 to TRBJ1-5; D might be TRBD1 (6 bases). The CDR3 sequence is 15 residues long. Germline V gene lookup returns CDR1 SEHNR and CDR2 FQNEAQ (reference sequence). CDR3 bases: TGTGGCGTGGGGGCCACGGGGAGGGGGAATCAGCCCCAGCATTTT. Amino acids: CGVGATGRGNQPQHF. Together with reference TRBV7-9 and TRBJ1-5, the CDR3 gives the full variable domain: DTGVSQNPRHKITKRGQNVTFRCDPISEHNRLYWYRQTLGQGPEFLTYFQNEAQLEKSRLLSDRFSAERPKGSFSTLEIQRTEQGDSAMYLCGVGATGRGNQPQHFGDGTRLSIL.

This clonotype was counted at least ten times. The J gene is TRBJ2-5, the V gene TRBV6-5; D might be TRBD1 (5 bases). The germline CDR1 and CDR2 sequences are MNHEY and SVGAGI. The V gene lost 2 bases and the J gene lost 5 bases, with 15 bases spanning the gap. This CDR3 spans 15 amino acids. CDR3 residues: CASSYDPGNSETQYF. CDR3 bases: TGTGCCAGCAGTTACGATCCAGGGAATTCGGAGACCCAGTACTTC.

The chain couples TRBV4-3 to TRBJ2-7; 8 positions match TRBD2. The germline V gene encodes CDR1 LGHNA and CDR2 YSLEER. The V segment lost 4 bases and the J segment 3 bases; nucleotides outside the gene matches: 8. This CDR3 has 15 amino acids. DNA of the CDR3: TGCGCCAGCAGCCCGAGCGGGAGCGGGCTCTACGAGCAGTACTTC. This codes for CASSPSGSGLYEQYF.

This clonotype has at least ten counts. V and J are TRBV4-3 and TRBJ2-5; D not certain. The germline V and J ends were trimmed by 0 bases and 2 bases, with 10 bases remaining between them. CDR1 is LGHNA, CDR2 YSLEER, per germline. The CDR3 is 15 amino acids. Here the CDR3 DNA reads TGCGCCAGCAGCCAAGATTTGGGGAAACAAGAGACCCAGTACTTC. Protein product: CASSQDLGKQETQYF.

CDR3 amino acids: CAISGRHRTSGSKELVYEQYF. The CDR3 DNA sequence: TGTGCCATCAGTGGACGGCACAGGACTAGCGGGAGCAAAGAATTGGTCTACGAGCAGTACTTC. V usage is TRBV10-3 and J usage is TRBJ2-7; 13 bases are shared with TRBD2. CDR1 ENHRY and CDR2 SYGVKD come from the germline V gene. V lost 4 bases, J lost 3 bases, and 21 bases stayed unmatched. The CDR3 is 21 residues long.

This clonotype came up many times. The V call is TRBV27, the J call TRBJ2-3; D remains ambiguous. Germline values: CDR1 MNHEY, CDR2 SMNVEV (reference sequence). Trimming stripped 3 bases from V and 4 bases from J, with 2 bases between. This CDR3 is 11 amino acids long. The CDR3 DNA reads TGTGCCAGCAGTTTTGCAGATACGCAGTATTTT. Translation gives CASSFADTQYF.

This clonotype was detected many times. This rearrangement joins TRBV28 to TRBJ2-5; D remains unclear. The germline gives CDR1 MDHEN, CDR2 SYDVKM. CDR3 length: 12 residues. V lost 3 bases and J lost 7, with 9 bases in between. CDR3 sequence reads: CASSFPQRTQYF. DNA for the CDR3: TGTGCCAGCAGTTTTCCTCAACGGACCCAGTACTTC.

This clonotype was picked up many times. This chain joins TRBV5-6 and TRBJ2-3, with 8 bases lining up with TRBD1. V shed 4 bases, J shed 0 bases, and the junction held 13 bases outside the gene matches. The CDR3 has 18 amino acids. Germline loops: CDR1 SGHDT, CDR2 YYEEEE. The CDR3 sequence: CASSPLQGAAESTDTQYF. CDR3 DNA: TGTGCCAGCAGCCCGCTCCAGGGGGCAGCGGAGAGCACAGATACGCAGTATTTT.

This clonotype was observed at least ten times. This rearrangement joins TRBV29-1 to TRBJ2-5; D unclear. Germline loops: CDR1 SQVTM, CDR2 ANQGSEA. The CDR3 sequence is 12 residues long. The V end was cut by 7 bases, the J end by 3 bases, with 12 bases between. This CDR3 reads CSALRGEETQYF. CDR3 in DNA: TGCAGCGCCTTGAGAGGAGAAGAGACCCAGTACTTC.

The chain combines TRBV5-5 with TRBJ2-5; perhaps TRBD1 as D (6 bases). This CDR3 spans 17 amino acids. Per germline, CDR1 SGHKS and CDR2 YYEKEE (reference sequence). V was pared by 4 bases and J by 5 bases, with 24 bases between. The CDR3 is CASSLSGHGSPRETQYF. CDR3 in DNA: TGTGCCAGCAGCCTTTCGGGACATGGGTCTCCAAGGGAGACCCAGTACTTC.

The table lists this clonotype with many counts. The chain employs TRBV10-3 and TRBJ2-3; TRBD2 agrees at 11 bases. CDR3 length: 16 amino acids. Trimming took 3 bases from V and 2 from J; bases not matched to a gene: 4. Per the germline V gene, CDR1 is ENHRY and CDR2 is SYGVKD. CDR3 bases: TGTGCCATCAGTGAATGGACTAGCGGGTCCACAGATACGCAGTATTTT. Its protein product is CAISEWTSGSTDTQYF.

In this sample, this clonotype turned up many times. The chain carries TRBV5-1 and TRBJ2-1; TRBD2 aligns across 9 bases. Germline loops: CDR1 SGHRS, CDR2 YFSETQ. V shed 7 bases, J shed 7 bases, and the junction held 12 bases outside the gene matches. The CDR3 consists of 15 residues. CDR3 nucleotides: TGCGCCAGCGTCGATAGCGGGAGACACGGAAATGAGCAGTTCTTC. Its protein is CASVDSGRHGNEQFF.

This clonotype was found many times. The chain carries TRBV12-3 or TRBV12-4 and TRBJ2-1; TRBD2 is a possible D gene (6 bases). The V end lost 0 bases, the J end lost 10 bases, and 13 bases lay between the germline ends. There are 14 residues in the CDR3. The CDR3 loop is CASSLAGGPKEQFF. The DNA for the CDR3 is TGTGCCAGCAGTTTAGCGGGAGGCCCCAAGGAGCAGTTCTTC.

This clonotype was found many times. The chain recombines TRBV7-2 with TRBJ1-4, with D possibly being TRBD1 (5 bases). Germline CDR1 SGHTA, CDR2 FQGNSA. This CDR3 is built from 13 residues. V gave up 5 bases and J gave up 8 bases, with 12 bases separating them. The chain's CDR3 is CASSPGTGEKLFF. In DNA form, the CDR3 reads TGTGCCAGCAGCCCGGGGACTGGGGAAAAACTGTTTTTT.

This clonotype has ten or more counts. The rearrangement links TRBV6-5 to TRBJ2-1; 7 bases are a match to TRBD1. J was trimmed by 7 bases and V by 1 base; bases with no gene match: 7. The germline V gene encodes CDR1 MNHEY and CDR2 SVGAGI. The CDR3 is 15 residues long. CDR3 nucleotides: TGTGCCAGCAGTTACTTGGCAGGGGGAAGGAATGAGCAGTTCTTC. Translated, it gives CASSYLAGGRNEQFF.

The sample holds many counts of this clonotype. This chain joins TRBV10-2 and TRBJ1-3; TRBD1 agrees at 8 bases. Germline CDR1 WSHSY, CDR2 SAAADI. CDR3 length: 14 residues. With 6 bases clipped from V and 0 bases from J, the junction kept 1 base outside the gene matches. CDR3 in amino acids: CASRGTGSGNTIYF. CDR3 DNA: TGCGCCAGCAGGGGGACAGGCTCTGGAAACACCATATATTTT.

This clonotype came up many times. The chain links TRBV20-1 to TRBJ2-7; D might be TRBD2 (5 bases). Looked up from germline, CDR1 is DFQATT and CDR2 is SNEGSKA (reference sequence). There are 14 residues in the CDR3. The V end lost 3 bases, the J end lost 0 bases, and 12 bases lay between the germline ends. CDR3 bases: TGCAGTGCTAGGAGGGTACGGGGCTCCTACGAGCAGTACTTC. Its protein product is CSARRVRGSYEQYF.

This clonotype was recorded a few times. The chain employs TRBV6-7 and TRBJ2-1; 12 bases fit TRBD2. TRBV6-7 is assigned to the ORF class and has an uncertain function. CDR3 length: 14 residues. Trimming removed 7 bases from V and 10 bases from J; junction bases left unmatched: 8. The CDR3 bases are TGTGCCAGCAAGGTTGGACTAGCGGGGCACGAGCAGTTCTTC. Its translation is CASKVGLAGHEQFF.

This clonotype was seen at least ten times. The chain has TRBV20-1 and TRBJ2-3; D may be TRBD2 (5 bases). Trimming shortened V by 0 bases and J by 1 base, and 17 bases separated the two germline ends. The germline gives CDR1 DFQATT, CDR2 SNEGSKA (reference sequence). The CDR3 loop spans 17 amino acids. As DNA, the CDR3 is TGCAGTGCTAGAGATCAAGGACGGGGTCGAGGCACAGATACGCAGTATTTT. This sequence encodes CSARDQGRGRGTDTQYF.